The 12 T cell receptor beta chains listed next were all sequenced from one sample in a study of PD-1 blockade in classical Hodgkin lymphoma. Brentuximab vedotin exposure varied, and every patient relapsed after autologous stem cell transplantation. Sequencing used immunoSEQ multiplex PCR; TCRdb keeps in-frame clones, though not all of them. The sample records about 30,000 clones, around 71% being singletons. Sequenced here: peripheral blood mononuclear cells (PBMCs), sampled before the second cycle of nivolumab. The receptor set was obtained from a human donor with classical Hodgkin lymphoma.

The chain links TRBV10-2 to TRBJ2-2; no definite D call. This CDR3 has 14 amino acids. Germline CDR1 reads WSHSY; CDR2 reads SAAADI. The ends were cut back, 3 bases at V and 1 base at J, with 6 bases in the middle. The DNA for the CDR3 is TGCGCCAGCAGTGAATTGGGGAACACCGGGGAGCTGTTTTTT. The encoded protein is CASSELGNTGELFF.

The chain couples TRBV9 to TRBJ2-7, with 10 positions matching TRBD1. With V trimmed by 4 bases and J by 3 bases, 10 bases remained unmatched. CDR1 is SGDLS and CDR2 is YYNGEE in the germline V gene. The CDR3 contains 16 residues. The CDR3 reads CASSPGTGDIDYEQYF. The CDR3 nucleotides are TGTGCCAGCAGCCCGGGGACAGGGGATATAGACTACGAGCAGTACTTC.

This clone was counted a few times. The DNA of the CDR3 is TGTGCCAGCAGCACATACGGGGGTACCACTAAGCAGTACTTC. It is translated as CASSTYGGTTKQYF. The V gene is TRBV7-6, the J gene TRBJ2-7; TRBD2 is a possible D gene (6 bases). The CDR3 has 14 amino acids. V was trimmed by 5 bases and J by 8 bases, leaving 19 bases between them. The germline CDR1 and CDR2 sequences are SGHVS and FNYEAQ.

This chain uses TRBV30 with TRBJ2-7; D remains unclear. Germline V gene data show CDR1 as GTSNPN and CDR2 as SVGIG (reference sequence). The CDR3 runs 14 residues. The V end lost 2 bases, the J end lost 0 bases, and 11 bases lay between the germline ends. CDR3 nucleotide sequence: TGTGCCTGGAGTCATAAGGTAAACTCCTACGAGCAGTACTTC. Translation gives CAWSHKVNSYEQYF. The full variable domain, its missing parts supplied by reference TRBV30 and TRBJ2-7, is SQTIHQWPATLVQPVGSPLSLECTVEGTSNPNLYWYRQAAGRGLQLLFYSVGIGQISSEVPQNLSASRPQDRQFILSSKKLLLSDSGFYLCAWSHKVNSYEQYFGPGTRLTVT.

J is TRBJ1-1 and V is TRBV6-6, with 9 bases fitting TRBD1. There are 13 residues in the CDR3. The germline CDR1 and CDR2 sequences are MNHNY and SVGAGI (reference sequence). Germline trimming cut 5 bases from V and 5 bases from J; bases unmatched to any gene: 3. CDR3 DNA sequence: TGTGCCAGCAGTCCCGGGACAGGGACTGAAGCTTTCTTT. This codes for CASSPGTGTEAFF.

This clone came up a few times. The CDR3 reads CASSFFDSVNQPQHF. CDR3 in DNA: TGTGCCAGCAGCTTCTTTGACAGCGTCAATCAGCCCCAGCATTTT. The chain uses TRBV7-2 and TRBJ1-5; perhaps TRBD1 as D (5 bases). The CDR3 consists of 15 residues. Germline CDR1 SGHTA, CDR2 FQGNSA. V was shortened by 3 bases and J by 3 bases, with 12 bases between the two germline ends.

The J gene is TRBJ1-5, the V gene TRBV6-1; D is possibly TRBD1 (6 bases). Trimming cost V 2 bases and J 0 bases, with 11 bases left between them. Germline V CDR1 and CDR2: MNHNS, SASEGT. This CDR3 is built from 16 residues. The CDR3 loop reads CASSERGVYSNQPQHF. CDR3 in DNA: TGTGCCAGCAGTGAAAGGGGGGTTTATAGCAATCAGCCCCAGCATTTT.

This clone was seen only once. The DNA of the CDR3 is TGTGCCAGCAGCTTAGTTGAGACCCAGTACTTC. Amino acid sequence: CASSLVETQYF. The rearrangement uses TRBV11-1 and TRBJ2-5; D is unresolved. The length of the CDR3 is 11 residues. With 1 base removed from V and 5 bases from J, the gap between germline ends came to 2 bases. Per germline, CDR1 SGHAT and CDR2 FQDESV (reference sequence).

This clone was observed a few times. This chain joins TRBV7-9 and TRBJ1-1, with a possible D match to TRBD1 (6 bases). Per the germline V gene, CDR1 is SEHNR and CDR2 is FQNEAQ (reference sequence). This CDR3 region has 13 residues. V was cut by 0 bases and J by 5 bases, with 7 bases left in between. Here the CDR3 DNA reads TGTGCCAGCAGCTTAGCCCAGGGGACTGAAGCTTTCTTT. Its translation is CASSLAQGTEAFF. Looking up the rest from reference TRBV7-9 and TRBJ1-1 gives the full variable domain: DTGVSQNPRHKITKRGQNVTFRCDPISEHNRLYWYRQTLGQGPEFLTYFQNEAQLEKSRLLSDRFSAERPKGSFSTLEIQRTEQGDSAMYLCASSLAQGTEAFFGQGTRLTVV.

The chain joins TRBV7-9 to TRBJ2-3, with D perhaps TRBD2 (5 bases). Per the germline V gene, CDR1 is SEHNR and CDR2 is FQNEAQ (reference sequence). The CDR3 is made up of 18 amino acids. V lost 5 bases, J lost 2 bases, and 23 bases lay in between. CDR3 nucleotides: TGTGCCAGCAGCGAAACCCAAGGACTGCAACAACCCACAGATACGCAGTATTTT. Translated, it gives CASSETQGLQQPTDTQYF.

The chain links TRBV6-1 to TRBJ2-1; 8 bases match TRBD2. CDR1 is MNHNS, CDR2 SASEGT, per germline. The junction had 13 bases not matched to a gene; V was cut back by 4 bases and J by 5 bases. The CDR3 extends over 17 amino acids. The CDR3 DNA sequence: TGTGCCAGCAGTGTAGTAGCGATAGCGGGGTCCCACAATGAGCAGTTCTTC. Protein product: CASSVVAIAGSHNEQFF.

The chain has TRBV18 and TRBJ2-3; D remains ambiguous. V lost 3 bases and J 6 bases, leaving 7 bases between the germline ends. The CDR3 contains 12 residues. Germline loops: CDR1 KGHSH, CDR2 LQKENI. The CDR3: CASSPTQDTQYF. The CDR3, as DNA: TGTGCCAGCTCACCCACTCAGGATACGCAGTATTTT.